These T cell receptor beta chains were read from a single sample in a study of T cells in Graves' hyperthyroidism and ophthalmopathy. TCRdb itself ran the multiplex PCR reads through MiXCR, one entry per CDR3 protein. The sample consists of 450,000 to 650,000 distinct CDR3 sequences, 11% to 15% of them appearing once. Source material: blood. These TCRs come from a woman between 18 and 29 years old with Graves' ophthalmopathy. Each CDR3 is given with its conserved first and last residue. Each record gives: J gene, V gene, clone size, D gene, CDR3 DNA, CDR3 protein. The D gene is left open where the match is weak. Size is omitted from some rows. Given values are once, few, many or a class for expanded clones.

TRBJ1-3 | TRBV18 | NA | TRBD1 | TGTGCCAGCTCACCACCGGGACAGGGAGGAAACACCATATATTTT | CASSPPGQGGNTIYF
TRBJ2-4 | TRBV19 | NA | NA | TGTGCCAGTAGGGACCGTTTAGCCAAAAACATTCAGTACTTC | CASRDRLAKNIQYF
TRBJ2-1 | TRBV24-1 | NA | NA | TGTGCCACCAGAGACAGTTACTACAATGAGCAGTTCTTC | CATRDSYYNEQFF
TRBJ1-2 | TRBV6-1 | few | NA | TGTGCCAGCCGAGCAGGGTACGAAGGCTACACCTTC | CASRAGYEGYTF
TRBJ2-5 | TRBV7-9 | many | NA | TGTGCCAGCAGCGAACTATTAACGACGCTTTGGGAGACCCAGTACTTC | CASSELLTTLWETQYF
TRBJ1-1 | TRBV12-3/TRBV12-4 | many | TRBD1 | TGTGCCAGCACCGCCGGACAGGGCCTCAACACTGAAGCTTTCTTT | CASTAGQGLNTEAFF
TRBJ1-5 | TRBV5-6 | many | NA | TGTGCCAGCAGCCAACTAGGGGGCAATCAGCCCCAGCATTTT | CASSQLGGNQPQHF
TRBJ1-1 | TRBV7-6 | few | NA | TGTGCCAGCAGCTCCCCTGGGTGGGCCGCGAACACTGAAGCTTTCTTT | CASSSPGWAANTEAFF
TRBJ2-2 | TRBV9 | many | TRBD2 | TGTGCCAGCAGCGGACTAGCCGGATTAACCCACACCGGGGAGCTGTTTTTT | CASSGLAGLTHTGELFF
TRBJ2-1 | TRBV6-1 | many | NA | TGTGCCAGCAGGCCCGGTAATGAGCAGTTCTTC | CASRPGNEQFF
TRBJ1-5 | TRBV7-2 | many | NA | TGTGCCAGCAGCTTAGACTTCCAGGGATCGGGTCAGCCCCAGCATTTT | CASSLDFQGSGQPQHF
TRBJ2-7 | TRBV28 | many | NA | TGTGCCAGCATCTCTGGGGCGGAGAACTCCTACGAGCAGTACTTC | CASISGAENSYEQYF
TRBJ2-1 | TRBV11-2 | many | NA | TGTGCCAGCAGCCCCAGGGCCTACAATGAGCAGTTCTTC | CASSPRAYNEQFF
TRBJ2-1 | TRBV2 | many | TRBD2 | TGTGCCAGCAGTGCTGGGACTAGCGGGAGGGCCGGCAATGAGCAGTTCTTC | CASSAGTSGRAGNEQFF
TRBJ2-3 | TRBV4-1 | NA | TRBD2 | TGCGCCAGCAGCCAAGATGCCCTAGCGGGAGATACGCAGTATTTT | CASSQDALAGDTQYF
TRBJ1-2 | TRBV9 | few | NA | TGTGCCAGCAGCGTAGGGAGTTCGGGGTTCGGCTACACCTTC | CASSVGSSGFGYTF
TRBJ2-7 | TRBV20-1 | few | TRBD2 | TGCAGTGCTAGAGGGTGGGCGGGAGCTGACGAGCAGTACTTC | CSARGWAGADEQYF
TRBJ2-7 | TRBV30 | many | NA | TGTGCCTGGAATTACCGCTCAGGAGGTCCCGCCTACGAGCAGTACTTC | CAWNYRSGGPAYEQYF
TRBJ2-2 | TRBV30 | many | TRBD1 | TGTGCCTGGAGTTCCAAGACAGGGTGGACCGGGGAGCTGTTTTTT | CAWSSKTGWTGELFF
TRBJ2-7 | TRBV12-3/TRBV12-4 | many | TRBD1 | TGTGCCAGCAGACCTCCGGGACAGGACTCCTACGAGCAGTACTTC | CASRPPGQDSYEQYF
TRBJ2-3 | TRBV13 | many | NA | TGTGCCAGCAGCTTAGGACTAGCTCGGGGGGCGGATACGCAGTATTTT | CASSLGLARGADTQYF
TRBJ1-4 | TRBV7-2 | many | NA | TGTGCCAGCAGCTTAGGACAAACTAATGAAAAACTGTTTTTT | CASSLGQTNEKLFF
TRBJ1-1 | TRBV9 | NA | NA | TGTGCCAGCAGCCCCCCGGGAATTCGGGAAGCTTTCTTT | CASSPPGIREAFF
TRBJ2-2 | TRBV2 | many | TRBD2 | TGTGCCAGCAAGGAGGCCGGGACTAGCGGGAGGACAACCGGGGAGCTGTTTTTT | CASKEAGTSGRTTGELFF
TRBJ2-7 | TRBV4-1 | NA | TRBD2 | TGCGCCAGCAGCGACACTAAAGCGGGAGTGTACGAGCAGTACTTC | CASSDTKAGVYEQYF
TRBJ2-2 | TRBV6-2/TRBV6-3 | NA | NA | TGTGCCAGCAGTTACGAGGCTATCCGGCTGTTTTTT | CASSYEAIRLFF
TRBJ2-6 | TRBV9 | few | NA | TGTGCCAGCAGCGTAGTGGCGGAAGGGGGCTCTGGGGCCAACGTCCTGACTTTC | CASSVVAEGGSGANVLTF
TRBJ2-7 | TRBV20-1 | NA | NA | TGCAGTGGGGGCTCCGGGGTTCGTCACGAGCAGTACTTC | CSGGSGVRHEQYF
TRBJ2-1 | TRBV28 | many | TRBD2 | TGTGCCAGCAGTTTGGGACTAGCGGGAGAAAACAATGAGCAGTTCTTC | CASSLGLAGENNEQFF
TRBJ1-1 | TRBV7-3 | many | NA | TGTGCCAGCAGCTTAACGGCAGGGACCGCTGAAGCTTTCTTT | CASSLTAGTAEAFF
TRBJ1-2 | TRBV15 | NA | NA | TGTGCCACCAGCAAACACGTTGACTATGGCTACACCTTC | CATSKHVDYGYTF
TRBJ1-5 | TRBV6-2/TRBV6-3 | NA | NA | TGTGCCAGCAGTTTCGACAGGCGAGGGGAGCCCCAGCATTTT | CASSFDRRGEPQHF
TRBJ1-2 | TRBV11-2 | many | NA | TGTGCCAGCAGCCCCTTTGGAGGGCCTTATGGCTACACCTTC | CASSPFGGPYGYTF
TRBJ2-3 | TRBV7-2 | NA | NA | TGTGCCAGCAGCTTGGCTAGCGCGTTGTCGGATACGCAGTATTTT | CASSLASALSDTQYF
TRBJ2-7 | TRBV20-1 | many | TRBD2 | TGCAGTGCCCGACTAGCGGGAGTACACGAGCAGTACTTC | CSARLAGVHEQYF
TRBJ2-1 | TRBV7-3 | NA | NA | TGTGCCAGCGGGAATGTAAGGGGTGAGCAGTTCTTC | CASGNVRGEQFF
TRBJ2-3 | TRBV4-3 | NA | NA | TGCGCCAGCAGCCAAGCCTTACTCCGGCCCACAGATACGCAGTATTTT | CASSQALLRPTDTQYF
TRBJ2-1 | TRBV28 | NA | NA | TGTGCCAGCATCACCCGGAGGGGTTACGAGCAGTTCTTC | CASITRRGYEQFF
TRBJ2-3 | TRBV28 | NA | TRBD2 | TGTGCCAGCAGTTGGGGACTAGCGGGAGGGTCCAAAGAAAGCACAGATACGCAGTATTTT | CASSWGLAGGSKESTDTQYF
TRBJ2-1 | TRBV9 | few | TRBD2 | TGTGCCAGCAGCTACCCAGGGAGGGACAATGAGCAGTTCTTC | CASSYPGRDNEQFF
TRBJ2-7 | TRBV6-1 | NA | NA | TGTGCCAGCACCGGAGGGGGATCCGAGCAGTACTTC | CASTGGGSEQYF
TRBJ2-3 | TRBV12-5 | many | NA | TGTGCTAGTGGTTTGTTCCCGGGGGTACTAGCCACAGATACGCAGTATTTT | CASGLFPGVLATDTQYF
TRBJ2-5 | TRBV7-2 | NA | NA | TGTGCCAGCAGCTTCTTCTTGGCGCAGAAGGAGACCCAGTACTTC | CASSFFLAQKETQYF
TRBJ2-7 | TRBV27 | many | NA | TGTGCCAGCAGTTTGGGTTGGATGAGCTCCTACGAGCAGTACTTC | CASSLGWMSSYEQYF
TRBJ1-3 | TRBV6-1 | few | NA | TGTGCCACCACACGGGAAACAAGAAACACCATATATTTT | CATTRETRNTIYF
TRBJ2-5 | TRBV7-2 | NA | TRBD2 | TGTGCCAGCAGCTTAGGACTAGCGGGAGGCAGTGGCGAGACCCAGTACTTC | CASSLGLAGGSGETQYF
TRBJ1-5 | TRBV28 | few | NA | TGTGCCAGCAGTCCGATCTATAGCAATCAGCCCCAGCATTTT | CASSPIYSNQPQHF
TRBJ1-6 | TRBV4-1 | NA | TRBD1 | TGCGCCAGCAGCCTCCGACAGGGTTTGGATAATTCACCCCTCCACTTT | CASSLRQGLDNSPLHF
TRBJ1-1 | TRBV30 | many | NA | TGTGCCTCCTCAAATCCGGGCAGGGTTAGCACTGAAGCTTTCTTT | CASSNPGRVSTEAFF
TRBJ1-5 | TRBV6-2/TRBV6-3 | many | TRBD1 | TGTGCCAGCAGTTACACAGGGGATAGCAATCAGCCCCAGCATTTT | CASSYTGDSNQPQHF
TRBJ1-2 | TRBV11-3 | many | TRBD1 | TGTGCCAGCAGCTTAGGGGACAGGGTCGACTATGGCTACACCTTC | CASSLGDRVDYGYTF
TRBJ2-4 | TRBV30 | NA | TRBD1 | TGTGCCTGGAGTGTTGAGACAGGGGGCTTAGGAAACATTCAGTACTTC | CAWSVETGGLGNIQYF
TRBJ2-5 | TRBV7-3 | many | TRBD2 | TGTGCCAGCAGCGCAGCGGGATGGGTCGAGACCCAGTACTTC | CASSAAGWVETQYF
TRBJ2-4 | TRBV7-3 | many | NA | TGTGCCAGCAGCTCTCAGGTTGGAAACATTCAGTACTTC | CASSSQVGNIQYF
TRBJ1-2 | TRBV12-3/TRBV12-4 | many | NA | TGTGCCTCTCAGCGGGGGGATGGCTATGGCTACACCTTC | CASQRGDGYGYTF
TRBJ2-5 | TRBV19 | few | NA | TGTGCCAGTAGTATAGTCTTCGGGGGAAAAGAGACCCAGTACTTC | CASSIVFGGKETQYF
TRBJ1-3 | TRBV7-9 | NA | NA | TGTGCCAGCAGCTCCAGACTTGGAAACACCATATATTTT | CASSSRLGNTIYF
TRBJ2-2 | TRBV13 | NA | TRBD1 | TGTGCCAGCAGCTCCCAGGGGGAGCGAACCGGGGAGCTGTTTTTT | CASSSQGERTGELFF
TRBJ1-2 | TRBV20-1 | many | TRBD1 | TGCAGTGCCAGGGGGACATCGACCGTGCTCGCCTATGGCTACACCTTC | CSARGTSTVLAYGYTF
TRBJ2-7 | TRBV3-1 | many | NA | TGTGCCAGCAGCCAAGTCTCAGCCTTAGCGGAGTCCATCTACGAGCAGTACTTC | CASSQVSALAESIYEQYF